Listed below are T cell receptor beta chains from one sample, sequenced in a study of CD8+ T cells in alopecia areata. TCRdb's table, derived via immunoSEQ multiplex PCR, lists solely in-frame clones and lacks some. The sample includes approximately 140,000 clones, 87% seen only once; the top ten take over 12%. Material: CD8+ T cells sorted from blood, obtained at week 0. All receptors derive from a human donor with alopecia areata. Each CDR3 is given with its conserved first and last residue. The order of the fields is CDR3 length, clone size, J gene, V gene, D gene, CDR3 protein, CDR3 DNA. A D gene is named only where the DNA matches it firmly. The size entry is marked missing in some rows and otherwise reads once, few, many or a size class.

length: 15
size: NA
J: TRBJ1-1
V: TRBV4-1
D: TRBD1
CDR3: CASSQDVAGGTEAFF
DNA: TGCGCCAGCAGCCAAGATGTCGCAGGGGGCACTGAAGCTTTCTTT

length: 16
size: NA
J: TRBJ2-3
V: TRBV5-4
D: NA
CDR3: CASSLFPGASSDTQYF
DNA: TGTGCCAGCAGCTTGTTCCCAGGGGCTAGTTCGGATACGCAGTATTTT

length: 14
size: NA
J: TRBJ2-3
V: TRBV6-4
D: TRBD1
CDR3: CASRRTGSTDTQYF
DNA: TGTGCCAGCAGACGGACAGGGAGCACAGATACGCAGTATTTT

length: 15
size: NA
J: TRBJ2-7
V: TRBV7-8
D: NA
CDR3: CASSSTTVNTYEQYF
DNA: TGTGCCAGCAGCTCCACGACCGTGAATACCTACGAGCAGTACTTC

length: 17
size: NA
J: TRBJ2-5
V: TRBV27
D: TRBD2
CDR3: CASSSPNIAGGLETQYF
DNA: TGTGCCAGCAGTTCCCCCAATATAGCGGGAGGGTTGGAGACCCAGTACTTC

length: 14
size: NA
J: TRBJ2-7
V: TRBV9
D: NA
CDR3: CASSSEDRIYEQYF
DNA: TGTGCCAGCAGCTCAGAGGACAGAATCTACGAGCAGTACTTC

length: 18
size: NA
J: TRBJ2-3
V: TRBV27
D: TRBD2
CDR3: CASSRRLAGGSSTDTQYF
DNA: TGTGCCAGCAGCAGGAGGCTAGCGGGGGGATCTAGCACAGATACGCAGTATTTT

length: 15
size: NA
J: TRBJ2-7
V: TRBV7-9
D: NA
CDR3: CASSLRVGTAYEQYF
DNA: TGTGCCAGCAGCTTACGGGTTGGCACCGCCTACGAGCAGTACTTC

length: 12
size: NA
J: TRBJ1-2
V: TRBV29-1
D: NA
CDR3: CSARNGADGYTF
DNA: TGCAGCGCCCGTAATGGGGCAGATGGCTACACCTTC

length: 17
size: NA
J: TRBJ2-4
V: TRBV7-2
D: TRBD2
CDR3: CASSLGGLAIAKNIQYF
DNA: TGTGCCAGCAGCCTCGGAGGACTAGCGATAGCCAAAAACATTCAGTACTTC

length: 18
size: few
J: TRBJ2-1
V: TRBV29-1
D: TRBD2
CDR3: CSVEEVRPSGGPYNEQFF
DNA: TGCAGCGTTGAAGAAGTCCGTCCAAGCGGGGGGCCCTACAATGAGCAGTTCTTC

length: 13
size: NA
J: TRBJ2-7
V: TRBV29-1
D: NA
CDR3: CSVGRGLAYEQYF
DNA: TGCAGCGTTGGAAGGGGTTTGGCCTACGAGCAGTACTTC

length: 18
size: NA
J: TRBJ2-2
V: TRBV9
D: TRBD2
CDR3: CASSVRTVAGPGTGELFF
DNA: TGTGCCAGCAGCGTTAGAACAGTAGCGGGGCCGGGGACCGGGGAGCTGTTTTTT

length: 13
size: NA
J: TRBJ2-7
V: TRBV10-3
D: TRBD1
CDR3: CAIGTDRAYEQYF
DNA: TGTGCCATCGGAACGGACAGGGCTTACGAGCAGTACTTC

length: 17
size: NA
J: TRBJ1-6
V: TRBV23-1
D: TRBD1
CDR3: CASSQSPGTEGWSPLHF
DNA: TGCGCCAGCAGTCAATCGCCGGGGACAGAAGGGTGGTCACCCCTCCACTTT

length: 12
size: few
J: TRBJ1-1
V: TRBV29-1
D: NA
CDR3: CSVETGNTEAFF
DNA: TGCAGCGTTGAAACAGGAAACACTGAAGCTTTCTTT

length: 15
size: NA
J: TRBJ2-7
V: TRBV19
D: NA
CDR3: CASSITGTVTYEQYF
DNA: TGTGCCAGTAGTATTACCGGGACGGTGACCTACGAGCAGTACTTC

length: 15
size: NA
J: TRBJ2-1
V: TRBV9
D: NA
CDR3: CASSVSGTSRNEQFF
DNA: TGTGCCAGCAGCGTATCCGGGACGAGTCGAAATGAGCAGTTCTTC

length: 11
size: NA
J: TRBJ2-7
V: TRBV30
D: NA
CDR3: CAWSAPGEQYF
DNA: TGTGCCTGGAGTGCGCCGGGGGAGCAGTACTTC

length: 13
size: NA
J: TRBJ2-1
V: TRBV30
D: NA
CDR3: CAWSVTTGNEQFF
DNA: TGTGCCTGGAGTGTCACGACTGGGAATGAGCAGTTCTTC

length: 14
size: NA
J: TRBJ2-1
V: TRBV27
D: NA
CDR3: CASSLLRTNNEQFF
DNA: TGTGCCAGCAGTTTACTGCGGACCAACAATGAGCAGTTCTTC

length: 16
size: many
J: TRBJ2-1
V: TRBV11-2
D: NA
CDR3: CASSFFSVGEGDEQFF
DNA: TGTGCCAGCAGCTTTTTCTCCGTGGGGGAAGGGGATGAGCAGTTCTTC

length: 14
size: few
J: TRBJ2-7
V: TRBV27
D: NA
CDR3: CASSFSGTFYEQYF
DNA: TGTGCCAGCAGTTTTTCAGGTACCTTCTACGAGCAGTACTTC

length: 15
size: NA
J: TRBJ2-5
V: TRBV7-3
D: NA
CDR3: CASSLTGGPSETQYF
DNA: TGTGCCAGCAGCTTAACGGGCGGTCCGTCCGAGACCCAGTACTTC

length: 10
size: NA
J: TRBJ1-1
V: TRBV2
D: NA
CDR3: CASRSKGAFF
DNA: TGTGCCAGCAGGTCGAAGGGGGCTTTCTTT

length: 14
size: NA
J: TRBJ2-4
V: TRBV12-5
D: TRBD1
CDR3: CASGEWDRGNIQYF
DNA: TGTGCTAGTGGAGAATGGGACAGGGGTAACATTCAGTACTTC

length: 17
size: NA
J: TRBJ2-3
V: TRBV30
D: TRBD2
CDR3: CAWSVWATSGERDTQYF
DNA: TGTGCCTGGAGTGTATGGGCTACTAGCGGGGAAAGAGATACGCAGTATTTT

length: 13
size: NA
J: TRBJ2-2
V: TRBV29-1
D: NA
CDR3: CSTFGHYTGELFF
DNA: TGCAGCACCTTTGGGCACTACACCGGGGAGCTGTTTTTT

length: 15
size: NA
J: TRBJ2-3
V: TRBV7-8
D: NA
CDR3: CASSLVRQDTDTQYF
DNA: TGTGCCAGCAGCTTAGTTCGACAGGACACAGATACGCAGTATTTT

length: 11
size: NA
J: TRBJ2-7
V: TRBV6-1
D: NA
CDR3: CASTDSYEQYF
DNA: TGTGCCAGCACCGACAGCTACGAGCAGTACTTC

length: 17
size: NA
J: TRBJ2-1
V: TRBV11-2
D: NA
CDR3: CASSLDFFGDPYNEQFF
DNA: TGTGCCAGCAGCTTAGATTTTTTCGGGGACCCCTACAATGAGCAGTTCTTC

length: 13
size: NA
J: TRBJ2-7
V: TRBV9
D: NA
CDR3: CASSHSSGNEQYF
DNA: TGTGCCAGCAGTCACAGTTCGGGCAACGAGCAGTACTTC

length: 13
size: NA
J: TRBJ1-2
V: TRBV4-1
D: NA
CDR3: CASRDRQDHGYTF
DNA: TGCGCCAGCAGGGATAGACAGGATCATGGCTACACCTTC

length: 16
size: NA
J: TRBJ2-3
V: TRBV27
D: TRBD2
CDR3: CASSVGTSGSTDTQYF
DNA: TGTGCCAGCAGTGTTGGGACTAGCGGAAGCACAGATACGCAGTATTTT

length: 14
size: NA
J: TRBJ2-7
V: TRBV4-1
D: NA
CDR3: CASSRAGEFYEQYF
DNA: TGCGCCAGCAGCCGGGCAGGGGAATTCTACGAGCAGTACTTC

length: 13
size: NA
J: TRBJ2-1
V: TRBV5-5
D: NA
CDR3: CASSSGFGNEQFF
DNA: TGTGCCAGCAGCTCAGGGTTTGGTAATGAGCAGTTCTTC

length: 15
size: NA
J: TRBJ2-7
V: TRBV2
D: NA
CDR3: CASSSPGTFSYEQYF
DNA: TGTGCCAGCAGCTCCCCCGGGACATTCTCCTACGAGCAGTACTTC

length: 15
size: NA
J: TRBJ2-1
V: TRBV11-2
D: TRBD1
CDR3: CASSLDGTGGNEQFF
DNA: TGTGCCAGCAGCTTAGACGGGACAGGGGGCAATGAGCAGTTCTTC

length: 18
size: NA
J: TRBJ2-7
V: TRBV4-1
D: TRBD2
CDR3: CASSQRVERGAWASEQYF
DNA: TGCGCCAGCAGCCAAAGGGTTGAGCGGGGGGCCTGGGCGAGCGAGCAGTACTTC